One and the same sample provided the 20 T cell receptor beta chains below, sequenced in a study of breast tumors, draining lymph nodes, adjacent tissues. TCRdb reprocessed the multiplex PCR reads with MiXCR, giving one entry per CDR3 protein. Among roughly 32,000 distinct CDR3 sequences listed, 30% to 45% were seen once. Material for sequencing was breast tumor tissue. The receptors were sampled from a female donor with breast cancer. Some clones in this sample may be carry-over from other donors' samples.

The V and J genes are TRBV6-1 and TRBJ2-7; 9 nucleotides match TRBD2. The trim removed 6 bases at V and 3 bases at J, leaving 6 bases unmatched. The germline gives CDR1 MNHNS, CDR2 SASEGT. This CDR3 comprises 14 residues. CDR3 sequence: CASSTISGSYEQYF. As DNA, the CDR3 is TGTGCCAGCAGCACCATTAGCGGGAGCTACGAGCAGTACTTC.

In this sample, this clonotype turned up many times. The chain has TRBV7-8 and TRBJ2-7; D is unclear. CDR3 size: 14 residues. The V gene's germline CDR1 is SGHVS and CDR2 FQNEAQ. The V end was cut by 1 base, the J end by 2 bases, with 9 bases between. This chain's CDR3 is CASSLETGPYEQYF. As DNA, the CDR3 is TGTGCCAGCAGCTTAGAAACGGGTCCCTACGAGCAGTACTTC.

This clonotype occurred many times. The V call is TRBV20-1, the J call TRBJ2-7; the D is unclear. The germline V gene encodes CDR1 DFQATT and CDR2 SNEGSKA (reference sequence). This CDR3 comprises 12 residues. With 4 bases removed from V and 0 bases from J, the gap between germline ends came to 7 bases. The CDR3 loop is CSATVGSYEQYF. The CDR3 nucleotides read TGCAGTGCTACTGTAGGCTCCTACGAGCAGTACTTC.

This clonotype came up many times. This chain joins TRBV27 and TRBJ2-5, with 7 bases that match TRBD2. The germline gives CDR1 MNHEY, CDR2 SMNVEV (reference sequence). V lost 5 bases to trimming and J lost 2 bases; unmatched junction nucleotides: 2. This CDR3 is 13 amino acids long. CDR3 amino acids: CASSGGGQETQYF. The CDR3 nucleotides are TGTGCCAGCAGTGGGGGGGGTCAAGAGACCCAGTACTTC.

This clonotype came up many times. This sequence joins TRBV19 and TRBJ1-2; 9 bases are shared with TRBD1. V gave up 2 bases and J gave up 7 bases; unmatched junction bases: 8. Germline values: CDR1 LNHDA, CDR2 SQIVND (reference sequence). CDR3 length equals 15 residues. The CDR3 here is CASSINPGQGSGYTF. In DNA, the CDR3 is TGTGCCAGTAGTATAAACCCCGGACAGGGGAGTGGCTACACCTTC.

The DNA of the CDR3 is TGTGCCAGCAACCTCAGGGGGCGTCAAGAGACCCAGTACTTC. This translates into CASNLRGRQETQYF. The rearrangement uses TRBV28 and TRBJ2-5; TRBD1 matches at 8 bases. Germline V gives CDR1 MDHEN, CDR2 SYDVKM. V lost 7 bases and J lost 2; bases outside the gene matches: 6. This CDR3 is 14 amino acids long.

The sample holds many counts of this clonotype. CDR3 sequence: CSATGVCQPTNEKLFF. CDR3 DNA: TGCAGCGCTACAGGGGTCTGCCAACCAACTAATGAAAAACTGTTTTTT. The chain joins TRBV29-1 to TRBJ1-4, with 7 bases that match TRBD1. V gave up 7 bases and J gave up 0 bases; unmatched junction bases: 11. The germline gives CDR1 SQVTM, CDR2 ANQGSEA. The CDR3 length is 16 residues.

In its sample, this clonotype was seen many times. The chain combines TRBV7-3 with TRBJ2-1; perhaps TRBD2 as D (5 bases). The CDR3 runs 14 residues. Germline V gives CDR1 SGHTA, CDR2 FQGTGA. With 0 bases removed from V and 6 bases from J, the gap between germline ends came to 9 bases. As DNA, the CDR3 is TGTGCCAGCAGCTTAACGCGAACTAGCAATGAGCAGTTCTTC. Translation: CASSLTRTSNEQFF.

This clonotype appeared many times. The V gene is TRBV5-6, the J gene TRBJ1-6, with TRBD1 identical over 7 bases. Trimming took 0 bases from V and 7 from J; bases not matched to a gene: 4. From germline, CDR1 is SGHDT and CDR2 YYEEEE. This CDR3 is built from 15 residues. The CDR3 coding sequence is TGTGCCAGCAGCTTGGGACAGGGTAACAATTCACCCCTCCACTTT. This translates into CASSLGQGNNSPLHF.

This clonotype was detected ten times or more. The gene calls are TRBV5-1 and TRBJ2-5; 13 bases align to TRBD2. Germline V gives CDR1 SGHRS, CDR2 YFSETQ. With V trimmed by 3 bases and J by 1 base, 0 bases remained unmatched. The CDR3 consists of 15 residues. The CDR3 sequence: CASSWTSGSQETQYF. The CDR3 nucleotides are TGCGCCAGCAGCTGGACTAGCGGGAGCCAAGAGACCCAGTACTTC.

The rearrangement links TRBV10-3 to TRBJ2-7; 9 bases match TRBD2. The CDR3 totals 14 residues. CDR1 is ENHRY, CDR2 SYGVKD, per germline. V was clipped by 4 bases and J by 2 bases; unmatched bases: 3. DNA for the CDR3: TGTGCCATCAGTGTTAGCGGGAGCGCCTACGAGCAGTACTTC. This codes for CAISVSGSAYEQYF.

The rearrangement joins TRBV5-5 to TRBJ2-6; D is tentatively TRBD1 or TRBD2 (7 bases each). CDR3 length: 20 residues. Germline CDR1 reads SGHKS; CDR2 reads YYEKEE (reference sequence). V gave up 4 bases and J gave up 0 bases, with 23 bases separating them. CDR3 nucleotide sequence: TGTGCCAGCAGCCGATACCAGGGGGGGGGATTAAGCTCTGGGGCCAACGTCCTGACTTTC. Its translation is CASSRYQGGGLSSGANVLTF.

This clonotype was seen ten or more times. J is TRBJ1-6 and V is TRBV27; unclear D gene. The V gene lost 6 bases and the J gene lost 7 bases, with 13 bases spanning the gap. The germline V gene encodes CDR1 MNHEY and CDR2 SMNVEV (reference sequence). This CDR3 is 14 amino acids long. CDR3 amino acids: CASSPVGSNSPLHF. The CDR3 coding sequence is TGTGCCAGCAGCCCGGTGGGGTCGAATTCACCCCTCCACTTT.

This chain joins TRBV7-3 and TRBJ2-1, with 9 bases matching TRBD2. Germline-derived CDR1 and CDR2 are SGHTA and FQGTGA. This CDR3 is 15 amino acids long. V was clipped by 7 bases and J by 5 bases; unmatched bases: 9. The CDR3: CASNLSGSSHNEQFF. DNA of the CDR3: TGTGCCAGCAACCTTAGCGGGAGTTCCCACAATGAGCAGTTCTTC. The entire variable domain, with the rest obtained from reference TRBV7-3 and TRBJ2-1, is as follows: GAGVSQTPSNKVTEKGKYVELRCDPISGHTALYWYRQSLGQGPEFLIYFQGTGAADDSGLPNDRFFAVRPEGSVSTLKIQRTERGDSAVYLCASNLSGSSHNEQFFGPGTRLTVL.

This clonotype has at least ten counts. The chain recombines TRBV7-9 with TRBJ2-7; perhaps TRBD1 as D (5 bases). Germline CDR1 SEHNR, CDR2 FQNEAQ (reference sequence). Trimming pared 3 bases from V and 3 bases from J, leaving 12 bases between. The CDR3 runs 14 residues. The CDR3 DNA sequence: TGTGCCAGCAGCTTGGGGCCCAACCACTACGAGCAGTACTTC. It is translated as CASSLGPNHYEQYF.

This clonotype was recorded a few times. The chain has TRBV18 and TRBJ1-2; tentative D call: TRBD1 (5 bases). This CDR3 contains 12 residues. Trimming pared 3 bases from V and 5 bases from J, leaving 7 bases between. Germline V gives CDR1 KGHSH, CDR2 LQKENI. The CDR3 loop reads CASSPGGYGYTF. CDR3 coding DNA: TGTGCCAGCTCACCGGGGGGTTATGGCTACACCTTC.

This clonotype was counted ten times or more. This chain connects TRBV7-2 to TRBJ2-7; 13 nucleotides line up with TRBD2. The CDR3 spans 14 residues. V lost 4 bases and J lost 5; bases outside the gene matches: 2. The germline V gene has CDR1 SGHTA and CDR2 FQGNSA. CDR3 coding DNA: TGTGCCAGCAGCTGGACTAGCGGGAGAAACGAGCAGTACTTC. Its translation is CASSWTSGRNEQYF.

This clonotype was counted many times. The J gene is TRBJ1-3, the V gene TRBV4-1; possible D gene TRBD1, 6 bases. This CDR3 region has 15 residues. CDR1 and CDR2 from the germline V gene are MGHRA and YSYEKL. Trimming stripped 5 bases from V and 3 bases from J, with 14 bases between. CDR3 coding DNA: TGCGCCAGCAGCGACACAGGGATCGGTGGAAACACCATATATTTT. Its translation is CASSDTGIGGNTIYF.

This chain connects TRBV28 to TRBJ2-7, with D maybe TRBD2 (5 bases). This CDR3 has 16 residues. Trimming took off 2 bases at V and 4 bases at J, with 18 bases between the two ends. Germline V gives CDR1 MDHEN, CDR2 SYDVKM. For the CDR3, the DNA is TGTGCCAGCAGTTTAATCGGTGCGGGCAACTTTTACGAGCAGTACTTC. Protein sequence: CASSLIGAGNFYEQYF.

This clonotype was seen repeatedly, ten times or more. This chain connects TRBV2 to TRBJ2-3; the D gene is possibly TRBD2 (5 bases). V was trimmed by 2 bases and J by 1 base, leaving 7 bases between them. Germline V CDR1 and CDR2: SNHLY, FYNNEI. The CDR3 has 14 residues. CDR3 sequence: CASSELRGTDTQYF. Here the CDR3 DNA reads TGTGCCAGCAGTGAATTGCGGGGCACAGATACGCAGTATTTT.